The 25 T cell receptor beta chains below all came from one sample that was sequenced in a study of shared clonotypes between healthy human individuals (TCRdb year 2020). Library construction relied on the immunoSEQ multiplex PCR assay. TCRdb's version of the immuneACCESS table is confined to in-frame rearrangements and falls short of the full clone set. An unresolved V gene accounts for under half of the shortfall where checked; the remainder is of unknown origin. The sample data list about 2 million clones, and 85% to 95% of these were observed just once. The ten largest clones add up to more than 0.1% of the sample. Sequenced: naive CD4+ T cells sorted from blood. Per the publication, the cell subset or site label means: CD45RA+ positively selected. The source is a man younger than 35 in good health.

This sequence joins TRBV21-1 and TRBJ2-7. TRBV21-1 constitutes a pseudogene. CDR3 length: 11 residues. CDR3 loop: CASSKEAEQYF. CDR3 bases: TGTGCCAGCAGCAAAGAGGCGGAGCAGTACTTC.

The J gene is TRBJ1-6, the V gene TRBV5-6, with D tentatively TRBD1 (5 bases). Trimming removed 0 bases at V and 10 bases at J, with 20 bases between. This CDR3 spans 17 amino acids. Germline V gene data show CDR1 as SGHDT and CDR2 as YYEEEE. The CDR3 DNA is TGTGCCAGCAGCTTGGTGGTTTTGGGACCGACGGGGTCACCCCTCCACTTT. This encodes CASSLVVLGPTGSPLHF.

As regards this clone: Compared with germline, one end of the junction differs, possibly owing to a read error. The rearrangement uses TRBV7-7 and TRBJ1-2; no firm D call. There are 17 residues in the CDR3. CDR1 is SSHAT and CDR2 is FNYEAQ in the germline V gene (reference sequence). CDR3 nucleotides: TGTGCTAGCAGCTGCGAGAAGGTTGGGGAGCAAGGGTATGGCTACACCTTC. This codes for CASSCEKVGEQGYGYTF.

Only one count was recorded for this clone. The rearrangement links TRBV30 to TRBJ2-5; maybe TRBD1 (5 bases). The CDR3 contains 13 residues. CDR1 is GTSNPN and CDR2 is SVGIG in the germline V gene (reference sequence). V lost 3 bases, J lost 2 bases, and 10 bases lay in between. CDR3 residues: CAWRGPKQETQYF. DNA for the CDR3: TGTGCCTGGAGGGGGCCAAAACAAGAGACCCAGTACTTC.

This clone was recorded once. V and J are TRBV7-8 and TRBJ2-2; the D gene is possibly TRBD2 (6 bases). The CDR3 extends over 14 amino acids. Germline-derived CDR1 and CDR2 are SGHVS and FQNEAQ. Trimming took off 1 base at V and 6 bases at J, with 9 bases between the two ends. The CDR3: CASSLVGGPGELFF. In DNA, the CDR3 is TGTGCCAGCAGCTTAGTCGGGGGTCCCGGGGAGCTGTTTTTT.

The rearrangement joins TRBV4-1 to TRBJ1-1; D possibly corresponds to TRBD1 (5 bases). The CDR3 consists of 15 residues. Trimming stripped 4 bases from V and 1 base from J, with 13 bases between. Germline V lookup: CDR1 MGHRA, CDR2 YSYEKL. CDR3 sequence (DNA): TGCGCCAGCAGCCGGGGCCCAGGGACGAACACTGAAGCTTTCTTT. It is translated as CASSRGPGTNTEAFF.

V and J are TRBV5-1 and TRBJ1-2, with D hard to call. Trimming removed 2 bases from V and 8 bases from J, with 10 bases in between. Germline loops: CDR1 SGHRS, CDR2 YFSETQ. The CDR3 sequence is 12 residues long. The CDR3 here is CASSFGLEGYTF. CDR3 bases: TGCGCCAGCAGCTTCGGTCTCGAGGGCTACACCTTC.

The rearrangement joins TRBV19 to TRBJ2-7, with TRBD2 as a possible D gene (5 bases). Germline values: CDR1 LNHDA, CDR2 SQIVND (reference sequence). This CDR3 region has 15 residues. V gave up 1 base and J gave up 6 bases, with 16 bases separating them. The DNA of the CDR3 is TGTGCCAGTAGTATAGGAGAAGTCCGGGGTGGCGAGCAGTACTTC. This encodes CASSIGEVRGGEQYF.

In regard to this clone: Other DNA sequences in the same sample also yield this CDR3. The chain recombines TRBV5-1 with TRBJ2-5, with 14 positions matching TRBD2. Germline-derived CDR1 and CDR2 are SGHRS and YFSETQ. CDR3 length: 15 amino acids. V trimming: 3 bases; J trimming: 5 bases; junction bases outside the gene matches: 3. The CDR3 sequence: CASSSGTSGSETQYF. DNA of the CDR3: TGCGCCAGCAGCTCAGGGACTAGCGGGAGTGAGACCCAGTACTTC.

The rearrangement uses TRBV7-9 and TRBJ1-2; tentative D call: TRBD1 (5 bases). The germline gives CDR1 SEHNR, CDR2 FQNEAQ (reference sequence). The CDR3 spans 12 residues. V lost 5 bases to trimming and J lost 8 bases, with 12 bases between them. CDR3 bases: TGTGCCAGCAGCCCCGGGACGGTAGGCTACACCTTC. Encoded protein: CASSPGTVGYTF.

This chain connects TRBV5-4 to TRBJ1-2; TRBD1 might be the D (6 bases). The V end was cut by 3 bases, the J end by 6 bases, with 18 bases between. From germline, CDR1 is SGHNT and CDR2 YYREEE (reference sequence). The CDR3 totals 15 residues. The chain's CDR3 is CASSSPGGLTDGYTF. The CDR3 DNA reads TGTGCCAGCAGCTCTCCCGGGGGGCTGACGGATGGCTACACCTTC.

The chain couples TRBV6-1 to TRBJ1-5, with D possibly matching TRBD1 (5 bases). Looked up from germline, CDR1 is MNHNS and CDR2 is SASEGT. Trimming cost V 9 bases and J 0 bases, with 15 bases left between them. The CDR3 sequence is 15 residues long. This chain's CDR3 is CASGAGSYSNQPQHF. CDR3 nucleotide sequence: TGTGCCAGTGGGGCAGGTTCTTATAGCAATCAGCCCCAGCATTTT.

Points on this clone: Other DNA sequences in this sample translate to the same CDR3. The chain uses TRBV11-2 and TRBJ2-1; 12 bases fit TRBD2. CDR1 and CDR2 from the germline V gene are SGHAT and FQNNGV. The CDR3 loop spans 15 amino acids. V lost 3 bases and J lost 6; bases outside the gene matches: 3. CDR3 sequence: CASSFLAGGPNEQFF. CDR3 coding DNA: TGTGCCAGCAGCTTCCTAGCGGGAGGGCCCAATGAGCAGTTCTTC.

In its sample, this clone was seen once. V gene TRBV4-1 combines with J gene TRBJ1-4; TRBD1 matches at 8 bases. The CDR3 loop spans 15 amino acids. Trimming cost V 0 bases and J 8 bases; bases outside gene matches: 5. Germline V gene lookup returns CDR1 MGHRA and CDR2 YSYEKL. This chain's CDR3 is CASSQDQGAWEKLFF. The CDR3 bases are TGCGCCAGCAGCCAAGACCAGGGGGCGTGGGAAAAACTGTTTTTT.

J is TRBJ2-7 and V is TRBV6-5; no definite D call. Trimming shortened V by 6 bases and J by 5 bases, and 11 bases separated the two germline ends. Per germline, CDR1 MNHEY and CDR2 SVGAGI. The CDR3 consists of 12 residues. CDR3 nucleotide sequence: TGTGCCAGCAGCCGGAGCCCCGACGAGCAGTACTTC. Encoded protein: CASSRSPDEQYF.

The chain uses TRBV9 and TRBJ2-1, with 11 bases lining up with TRBD1. V was pared by 0 bases and J by 12 bases, with 8 bases of the junction left unmatched. CDR1 is SGDLS, CDR2 YYNGEE, per germline. The CDR3 is 15 amino acids. This CDR3 reads CASSVEGTGGAVQFF. As DNA, the CDR3 is TGTGCCAGCAGCGTAGAGGGGACAGGGGGTGCGGTGCAGTTCTTC.

This chain joins TRBV27 and TRBJ1-2; TRBD1 matches 7 bases. CDR3 size: 14 residues. The V gene's germline CDR1 is MNHEY and CDR2 SMNVEV (reference sequence). J was trimmed by 4 bases and V by 5 bases; bases with no gene match: 7. The CDR3 here is CASSTQGDSYGYTF. Here the CDR3 DNA reads TGTGCCAGCAGTACGCAGGGGGATAGCTATGGCTACACCTTC.

This clone was counted once. J is TRBJ2-2 and V is TRBV29-1; TRBD1 agrees at 11 bases. V lost 6 bases, J lost 2 bases, and 5 bases stayed unmatched. CDR1 is SQVTM, CDR2 ANQGSEA, per germline. The length of the CDR3 is 15 residues. CDR3 coding DNA: TGCAGCGTCTCTAGGACAGGGGGCAACACCGGGGAGCTGTTTTTT. Its translation is CSVSRTGGNTGELFF.

V usage is TRBV4-1 and J usage is TRBJ1-5; 7 positions agree with TRBD1. This CDR3 has 14 residues. Germline V gene lookup returns CDR1 MGHRA and CDR2 YSYEKL. The V and J ends lost 4 bases and 3 bases, in that order; junction bases with no gene match: 3. CDR3 in DNA: TGCGCCAGCAGCCGCGGACAGGTCAATCAGCCCCAGCATTTT. Its protein is CASSRGQVNQPQHF.

In DNA form, the CDR3 reads TGTGCCAGCAGCACACGTCCAGGGGGCCTGGACTATGGCTACACCTTC. Translation gives CASSTRPGGLDYGYTF. The chain couples TRBV7-9 to TRBJ1-2; 8 positions agree with TRBD1. Germline V gives CDR1 SEHNR, CDR2 FQNEAQ (reference sequence). The trim removed 5 bases at V and 3 bases at J, leaving 11 bases unmatched. This CDR3 is built from 16 residues.

This rearrangement joins TRBV10-2 to TRBJ2-5; TRBD2 aligns across 11 bases. The CDR3 has 15 amino acids. The V gene's germline CDR1 is WSHSY and CDR2 SAAADI. With V trimmed by 7 bases and J by 5 bases, 9 bases remained unmatched. CDR3 nucleotide sequence: TGCGCCAGCACCCTTAGCGGGGGGGCATACGAGACCCAGTACTTC. This gives the protein CASTLSGGAYETQYF.

The chain is built from TRBV19 and TRBJ2-3; 8 positions agree with TRBD1. Germline V gene sequence: CDR1 LNHDA, CDR2 SQIVND (reference sequence). V shed 5 bases and J 1 base; nucleotides not matched to a gene: 5. This CDR3 comprises 15 residues. CDR3 DNA: TGTGCCAGTAGTCGGACAGGGATGGGCACAGATACGCAGTATTTT. This translates into CASSRTGMGTDTQYF.

CDR3: CASANAGGSGELFF. The CDR3 DNA is TGTGCCAGCGCGAACGCGGGGGGATCTGGGGAGCTGTTTTTT. The rearrangement links TRBV6-6 to TRBJ2-2; TRBD2 aligns across 8 bases. V dropped 8 bases and J dropped 8; count of bases not matched to a gene: 10. This CDR3 is 14 amino acids long. Germline CDR1 reads MNHNY; CDR2 reads SVGAGI (reference sequence).

The chain employs TRBV2 and TRBJ1-5; D might be TRBD1 (5 bases). Germline V gene sequence: CDR1 SNHLY, CDR2 FYNNEI. Trimming stripped 6 bases from V and 5 bases from J, with 17 bases between. The CDR3 covers 15 residues. DNA for the CDR3: TGTGCCAGCAGCGGGGACGGACCAGCGGATCAGCCCCAGCATTTT. It specifies CASSGDGPADQPQHF.

The V call is TRBV7-2, the J call TRBJ1-2; no clear D. The length of the CDR3 is 16 residues. The V gene's germline CDR1 is SGHTA and CDR2 FQGNSA. Trimming took off 1 base at V and 8 bases at J, with 20 bases between the two ends. This CDR3 reads CASSLVGQAGVGGYTF. CDR3 nucleotides: TGTGCCAGCAGCTTAGTGGGCCAGGCTGGGGTAGGCGGCTACACCTTC.